The 12 T cell receptor beta chains presented below share a single source sample, sequenced in a study of OX40 agonist ivuxolimab in advanced cancers. The table came from immunoSEQ multiplex PCR; TCRdb's copy has only in-frame clones and leaves some out. The sample holds about 14,000 clones, 75% to 85% seen once. Sequenced material: CD4+ or CD8+ T cells sorted from blood, taken in a trial of the OX40 agonist ivuxolimab. The receptors stem from an adult with an advanced solid tumor such as melanoma, head and neck, liver or kidney cancer.

The rearrangement joins TRBV6-5 to TRBJ2-2; 7 nucleotides line up with TRBD2. This CDR3 contains 12 residues. V was clipped by 10 bases and J by 6 bases; unmatched bases: 5. The germline V gene encodes CDR1 MNHEY and CDR2 SVGAGI. CDR3 sequence (DNA): TGTGCCACCTGTAGCGGGCCCGGGGAGCTGTTTTTT. Its translation is CATCSGPGELFF.

The chain carries TRBV6-1 and TRBJ1-5; D perhaps matches TRBD1 (6 bases). This CDR3 is 15 amino acids long. Deletions cut 8 bases from V and 4 bases from J, with 18 bases between. Germline assignment: CDR1 MNHNS and CDR2 SASEGT. The CDR3 loop is CASGIPVGANQPQHF. In DNA form, the CDR3 reads TGTGCCAGCGGTATTCCAGTGGGGGCGAATCAGCCCCAGCATTTT.

This clone was picked up one time. The chain has TRBV7-3 and TRBJ2-7, with D unclear. V was shortened by 4 bases and J by 0 bases, with 7 bases between the two germline ends. The CDR3 runs 13 residues. Germline CDR1 SGHTA, CDR2 FQGTGA. CDR3 residues: CASSSQISYEQYF. CDR3 DNA sequence: TGTGCCAGCAGCTCCCAAATCTCCTACGAGCAGTACTTC.

The J gene is TRBJ2-1, the V gene TRBV11-2; 7 nucleotides line up with TRBD2. With 5 bases clipped from V and 3 bases from J, the junction kept 7 bases outside the gene matches. This CDR3 contains 15 residues. Germline V lookup: CDR1 SGHAT, CDR2 FQNNGV. CDR3 region: CASSGGRADYNEQFF. The CDR3 DNA sequence: TGTGCCAGCAGCGGGGGGAGGGCAGACTACAATGAGCAGTTCTTC.

V gene TRBV27 combines with J gene TRBJ2-1; the match to TRBD2 covers 8 bases. V shed 6 bases, J shed 9 bases, and the junction held 16 bases outside the gene matches. Germline V gene data show CDR1 as MNHEY and CDR2 as SMNVEV (reference sequence). The CDR3 covers 16 residues. The CDR3 protein is CASRPTGGASGGEQFF. In DNA form, the CDR3 reads TGTGCCAGCAGGCCCACGGGGGGAGCCAGCGGGGGTGAGCAGTTCTTC.

CDR3 region: CASSIPGTGGNEQFF. CDR3 in DNA: TGTGCCAGCAGCATCCCCGGGACAGGGGGTAATGAGCAGTTCTTC. The rearrangement uses TRBV9 and TRBJ2-1; 11 positions match TRBD1. V shed 4 bases, J shed 7 bases, and the junction held 7 bases outside the gene matches. Germline-derived CDR1 and CDR2 are SGDLS and YYNGEE. The CDR3 runs to 15 residues.

A word on this clone: A junction end diverges from the germline sequence, so it may reflect a read error. Distinct nucleotide sequences in the sample also encode this CDR3. J is TRBJ2-5 and V is TRBV4-1, with TRBD2 matching 10 bases. CDR1 and CDR2 from the germline V gene are MGHRA and YSYEKL. The CDR3 covers 16 residues. The CDR3 loop is CASSQDSSGSPETQYF. DNA of the CDR3: TGTGCCAGCAGCCAAGACTCTAGCGGGAGCCCAGAGACCCAGTACTTC.

The rearrangement uses TRBV28 and TRBJ2-3; tentative D call: TRBD2 (6 bases). This CDR3 region has 13 residues. Trimming took 6 bases from V and 5 from J, leaving 12 bases between them. Germline V lookup: CDR1 MDHEN, CDR2 SYDVKM. The CDR3 DNA reads TGTGCCAGCAGGCCACGGGGGTTAGATACGCAGTATTTT. This translates into CASRPRGLDTQYF.

The chain is built from TRBV19 and TRBJ2-2; D might be TRBD2 (6 bases). The V gene's germline CDR1 is LNHDA and CDR2 SQIVND (reference sequence). Trimming took off 5 bases at V and 0 bases at J, with 13 bases between the two ends. CDR3 length: 16 amino acids. The CDR3 loop is CASSGSDYPNTGELFF. DNA for the CDR3: TGTGCCAGTAGTGGATCGGACTACCCGAACACCGGGGAGCTGTTTTTT.

The V and J genes are TRBV4-1 and TRBJ2-7, with 9 bases identical to TRBD2. V lost 0 bases and J lost 4; bases outside the gene matches: 4. Germline V gene lookup returns CDR1 MGHRA and CDR2 YSYEKL. The length of the CDR3 is 15 residues. The CDR3 DNA follows: TGCGCCAGCAGCCAAGAGACTAGCGGATATTACGAGCAGTACTTC. Its protein product is CASSQETSGYYEQYF.

By sample share, this clone is medium-sized. The chain recombines TRBV7-9 with TRBJ2-7; D is perhaps TRBD1 or TRBD2 (6 bases each). Germline V gene lookup returns CDR1 SEHNR and CDR2 FQNEAQ (reference sequence). The germline V and J ends were trimmed by 5 bases and 7 bases, with 24 bases remaining between them. The CDR3 contains 16 residues. CDR3 amino acids: CASSHPFTGARKEQYF. CDR3 coding DNA: TGTGCCAGCAGCCATCCTTTTACGGGGGCGAGGAAGGAGCAGTACTTC. The full variable domain, completed using reference TRBV7-9 and TRBJ2-7, is DTGVSQNPRHKITKRGQNVTFRCDPISEHNRLYWYRQTLGQGPEFLTYFQNEAQLEKSRLLSDRFSAERPKGSFSTLEIQRTEQGDSAMYLCASSHPFTGARKEQYFGPGTRLTVT.

The chain recombines TRBV11-2 with TRBJ2-5, with D perhaps TRBD2 (5 bases). Trimming stripped 1 base from V and 4 bases from J, with 10 bases between. In germline, CDR1 is SGHAT, CDR2 FQNNGV. The CDR3 is 14 amino acids. The CDR3 DNA is TGTGCCAGCAGCTTAGGACCTGCGGGAGAGACCCAGTACTTC. Encoded protein: CASSLGPAGETQYF.